This TCR beta chain was captured by sequencing in a study of graft-versus-host responses after intestinal transplantation. Across the whole study: Grafts that recipients had were multivisceral, liver-intestinal, or isolated intestinal transplants.

As to this clone: As yet, its antigen is unknown.

Generated by immunoSEQ multiplex PCR, the TCRdb table keeps only in-frame clones and is missing some. The table includes approximately 86,000 clones, approximately 90% detected once. The CDR3 is 15 amino acids. Deletions cut 5 bases from V and 4 bases from J, with 18 bases between. CDR1 is MNHEY, CDR2 SMNVEV, per germline (reference sequence). The TCR originated in a human donor who was the organ donor for an intestinal transplant. The sequencing here drew on unstimulated CD8+ T cells sorted from spleen or lymph node cells, taken before transplant. The chain has TRBV27 and TRBJ2-7, with D perhaps matching TRBD1 (6 bases). The CDR3 DNA is TGTGCCAGCAGTGATAACAGGGTGTGGGGTTACGAGCAGTACTTC. This encodes CASSDNRVWGYEQYF.